This record concerns one T cell receptor (beta chain) sequence. What it recognizes is unknown. The authors split each subset's genomic DNA evenly across several immunoSEQ plates. Assay used: immunoSEQ multiplex PCR; TCRdb lists only in-frame clones, some missing. The data contain millions of clones, roughly 96% of them singletons. CDR1 and CDR2 from the germline V gene are SGHDT and YYEEEE. This CDR3 has 19 amino acids. V dropped 2 bases and J dropped 0; count of bases not matched to a gene: 12. This entry comes from a study of shared clonotypes between healthy human individuals. Findings of the study overall: A few donors held 5% to 5.5% of naive CD4 clonotypes in common.

The study enrolled healthy HIV-negative adults without recent acute infections or vaccinations as donors. A CD45RA-negative memory subset and a CD45RA+ naive subset were separated from the CD4+ cells. The sequenced sample consisted of naive CD4+ T cells sorted from blood. Subset of the sample: CD45RA+ positively selected. This clonotype was sampled from a man in his late teens or twenties in good health. V usage is TRBV5-6 and J usage is TRBJ2-4; TRBD2 aligns across 9 bases. CDR3: CASSLLAGGPMLAKNIQYF. The CDR3 nucleotides are TGTGCCAGCAGCTTACTGGCGGGAGGGCCAATGCTAGCCAAAAACATTCAGTACTTC.